This T cell receptor (beta chain) emerged from a study of blood T cell repertoires in COVID-19. Study as a whole: Some COVID-19 samples were acute and others convalescent; all came from the United States, Italy and Spain. T cells, B-cell-depleted T cells, or PBMCs provided the cDNA or gDNA that served as material.

The protocol was immunoSEQ multiplex PCR, while the TCRdb copy is restricted to in-frame clones and leaves out a portion. This table has 150,000 to 200,000 clones, around 80% appearing once. The CDR3 has 11 residues. V was clipped by 5 bases and J by 6 bases, with 7 bases between them. Looked up from germline, CDR1 is SNHLY and CDR2 is FYNNEI. This rearrangement joins TRBV2 to TRBJ1-1; D is uncertain. Input material: peripheral blood. This clonotype was obtained from a woman in her 70s with acute or convalescent COVID-19. CDR3 loop: CASSPGSEAFF. The CDR3 coding sequence is TGTGCCAGCAGTCCGGGTTCTGAAGCTTTCTTT. Full variable domain (missing parts from reference TRBV2 and TRBJ1-1): EPEVTQTPSHQVTQMGQEVILRCVPISNHLYFYWYRQILGQKVEFLVSFYNNEISEKSEIFDDQFSVERPDGSNFTLKIRSTKLEDSAMYFCASSPGSEAFFGQGTRLTVV.